The rows below give T cell receptor beta chains drawn from one sample of a study of blood T cell repertoires in COVID-19. Repertoires were generated with immunoSEQ multiplex PCR, while TCRdb's copy carries only in-frame clones and drops some. The table has 25,000 to 35,000 clones, approximately 81% seen once; the top ten hold approximately 16%. The sample consisted of peripheral blood. All receptors come from a woman between 55 and 75 years old with acute or convalescent COVID-19. Both conserved end residues are part of each CDR3. A D gene is named only where the DNA matches it firmly.

V gene: TRBV28; J gene: TRBJ2-3; D gene: NA; CDR3 protein: CASSFATGGGIGTDTQYF
V gene: TRBV5-1; J gene: TRBJ2-3; D gene: TRBD2; CDR3 protein: CASSLKVGGLEDTQYF
V gene: TRBV5-1; J gene: TRBJ2-2; D gene: NA; CDR3 protein: CASKTASVNTGELFF
V gene: TRBV5-1; J gene: TRBJ1-6; D gene: TRBD1; CDR3 protein: CASSTTGTGGHPLHF
V gene: TRBV5-1; J gene: TRBJ1-3; D gene: NA; CDR3 protein: CASSLAGVGGNTIYF
V gene: TRBV4-2; J gene: TRBJ2-1; D gene: NA; CDR3 protein: CASSQESRAGEQFF
V gene: TRBV15; J gene: TRBJ1-3; D gene: NA; CDR3 protein: CATRDTTSSGNTIYF
V gene: TRBV6-5; J gene: TRBJ1-1; D gene: NA; CDR3 protein: CASKGLIGSEAFF
V gene: TRBV29-1; J gene: TRBJ2-7; D gene: TRBD1; CDR3 protein: CSVEGTGSSYEQYF
V gene: TRBV4-2; J gene: TRBJ2-5; D gene: TRBD2; CDR3 protein: CASSQDFARGGGETQYF
V gene: TRBV20-1; J gene: TRBJ2-5; D gene: NA; CDR3 protein: CSASPEETQYF
V gene: TRBV19; J gene: TRBJ2-1; D gene: NA; CDR3 protein: CASQDRGTSYNEQFF
V gene: TRBV21-1; J gene: TRBJ1-2; D gene: NA; CDR3 protein: CASSKKGRVNGYTF
V gene: TRBV18; J gene: TRBJ1-2; D gene: NA; CDR3 protein: CASSPLSRLESSYGYTF
V gene: TRBV5-1; J gene: TRBJ2-3; D gene: TRBD1; CDR3 protein: CASMAPRRTGGTDTQYF
V gene: TRBV5-6; J gene: TRBJ2-5; D gene: NA; CDR3 protein: CASSGRTFQETQYF
V gene: TRBV29-1; J gene: TRBJ2-5; D gene: TRBD2; CDR3 protein: CSVAGTSGQETQYF
V gene: TRBV12-3/TRBV12-4; J gene: TRBJ2-4; D gene: NA; CDR3 protein: CASTGDRNIQYF
V gene: TRBV7-9; J gene: TRBJ1-1; D gene: NA; CDR3 protein: CASSQAGGPEAFF
V gene: TRBV5-1; J gene: TRBJ2-3; D gene: NA; CDR3 protein: CASSPSGERTDTQYF
V gene: TRBV4-1; J gene: TRBJ2-3; D gene: TRBD2; CDR3 protein: CASSQGLAGEGADTQYF
V gene: TRBV6-5; J gene: TRBJ1-1; D gene: NA; CDR3 protein: CASSYTSDRNTEAFF
V gene: TRBV12-3/TRBV12-4; J gene: TRBJ2-7; D gene: TRBD2; CDR3 protein: CASAGGPTKEQYF
V gene: TRBV3-1/TRBV3-2; J gene: TRBJ2-3; D gene: TRBD2; CDR3 protein: CASSQRGVVLDTQYF